The 4 T cell receptor beta chains reported below all come from one sample, sequenced in a study of post-analysis software for immune sequencing data. Sequencing libraries made from TCR beta cDNA carried unique molecular identifiers. TCRdb re-called the PCR reads with MiXCR, one entry per CDR3 protein. This sample has 550,000 to 700,000 distinct CDR3 sequences, with roughly 45% found just once. The antigens for these receptors are not known. Study-level findings and limits: Patients had higher frequencies than controls of roughly 5 TRBV segments, including TRBV5-6, TRBV5-1 and TRBV20-1.

The sequenced sample consisted of blood. The receptor source for this set is a girl aged 10 to 17 with multiple sclerosis.

This chain links TRBV27 with TRBJ2-7, with D unclear. The germline V and J ends were trimmed by 1 base and 3 bases, with 16 bases remaining between them. The CDR3 is 16 amino acids. Germline V lookup: CDR1 MNHEY, CDR2 SMNVEV (reference sequence). CDR3 DNA: TGTGCCAGCAGTTTATTGGGCCGGTCAGAGTACTACGAGCAGTACTTC. Translated, it gives CASSLLGRSEYYEQYF.

The V gene is TRBV7-9, the J gene TRBJ2-1; 7 bases map to TRBD1. CDR3 length equals 12 residues. Per the germline V gene, CDR1 is SEHNR and CDR2 is FQNEAQ (reference sequence). The trim removed 5 bases at V and 13 bases at J, leaving 8 bases unmatched. The CDR3 DNA reads TGTGCCAGCAGCGCGACAGGGATTCACCAGTTCTTC. Translation: CASSATGIHQFF.

Turning to this clonotype: At one end the junction does not follow the germline gene, possibly because of a read error. The genes are TRBV10-3 and TRBJ2-1; 10 bases fit TRBD2. The germline CDR1 and CDR2 sequences are ENHRY and SYGVKD. The CDR3 is 17 residues long. CDR3 residues: CAIRRGSGRASYSEQFF. CDR3 in DNA: TGTGCCATCAGGCGAGGGAGCGGGAGGGCCTCCTACAGTGAGCAGTTCTTC.

The gene calls are TRBV29-1 and TRBJ2-1; D gene ambiguous. Between the trimmed V and J ends, which lost 0 bases and 8 bases, there was a span of 11 bases. The V gene's germline CDR1 is SQVTM and CDR2 ANQGSEA. There are 13 residues in the CDR3. CDR3 sequence (DNA): TGCAGCGTTGAAGAGCAGCAGTCCCATGAGCAGTTCTTC. Its protein product is CSVEEQQSHEQFF.